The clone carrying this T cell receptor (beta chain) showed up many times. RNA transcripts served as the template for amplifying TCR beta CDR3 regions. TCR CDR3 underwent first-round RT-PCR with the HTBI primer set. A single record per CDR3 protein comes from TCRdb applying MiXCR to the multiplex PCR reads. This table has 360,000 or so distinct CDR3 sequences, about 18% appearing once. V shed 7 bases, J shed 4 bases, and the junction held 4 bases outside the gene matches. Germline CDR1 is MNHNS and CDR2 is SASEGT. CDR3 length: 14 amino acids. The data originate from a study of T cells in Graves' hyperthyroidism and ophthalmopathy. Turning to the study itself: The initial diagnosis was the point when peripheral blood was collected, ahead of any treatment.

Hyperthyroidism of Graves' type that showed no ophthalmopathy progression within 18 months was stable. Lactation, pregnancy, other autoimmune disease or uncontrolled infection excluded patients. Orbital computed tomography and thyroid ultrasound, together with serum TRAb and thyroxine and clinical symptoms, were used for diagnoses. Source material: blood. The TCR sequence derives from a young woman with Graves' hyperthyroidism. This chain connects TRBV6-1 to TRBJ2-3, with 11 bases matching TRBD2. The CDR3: CASNLAGGSDTQYF. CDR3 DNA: TGTGCCAGCAATCTAGCGGGGGGCTCAGATACGCAGTATTTT.